A single T cell receptor beta chain is shown here with its context. Its antigen is currently unknown. Germline assignment: CDR1 KGHDR and CDR2 SFDVKD. The ends lost 5 bases at V and 1 base at J; junction bases unmatched: 6. The CDR3 loop spans 15 amino acids. The data originate from a study of T cell responses to AZD1222 COVID-19 vaccine. The study, taken as a whole, reports: Clonal diversity was possibly underestimated; the donors were predominantly white British and more often female. Among those given AZD1222, only five to seven were seropositive at baseline. Targets within unmutated variant regions were reportedly found for nearly half of spike-specific TCRs.

Data came from immunoSEQ multiplex PCR; TCRdb stores just in-frame clones and leaves some out. The table shows 84,000 or so clones, with approximately 90% occurring only once. The TCR comes from an adult in good health. Sequencing was performed on peripheral blood, taken on day 0 of AZD1222 vaccination. This chain uses TRBV24-1 with TRBJ2-5; 7 positions match TRBD1. The CDR3 DNA follows: TGTGCCACCAGTGCTGCGACAGGGAGCCAAGAGACCCAGTACTTC. Encoded protein: CATSAATGSQETQYF.